Below, one T cell receptor (beta chain) is given with its context. What antigen it recognizes has not been identified. No base-level quality is on record; no much larger clone is a single base apart. This sample is drawn from a study of control samples from healthy donors and cancer patients (dated by TCRdb to the early 2020s). Libraries were constructed by the immunoSEQ multiplex PCR assay. TCRdb mirrors the immuneACCESS table, restricted to in-frame sequences. Some clones are absent from its copies; in checked studies, under half trace to an unresolved V gene, and the reason for the others is unknown. The sample table lists some 94,000 clones, approximately 86% of them with a count of one. The ten largest clones capture around 1.3% of the sample. The sample was blood. This TCR came from a woman in her 50s in good health.

In nucleotide form, the sequence is TGTGCCAGCAGCTGGACAGGGACGAAAGGCTACACCTTC. Its protein reads: CASSWTGTKGYTF. The chain is assembled from TRBV6-5 and TRBJ1-2; 8 bases in the junction line up with TRBD1. V lost 6 bases and J lost 8 bases, and the count of bases not matched to a germline gene is 8. The CDR3 has 13 amino acids, counting the end cysteine and phenylalanine. Of the read, only the CDR3 DNA is kept; its 39 bases are in frame from base 1. From a lookup of the germline V gene, CDR1 and CDR2 are MNHEY and SVGAGI.